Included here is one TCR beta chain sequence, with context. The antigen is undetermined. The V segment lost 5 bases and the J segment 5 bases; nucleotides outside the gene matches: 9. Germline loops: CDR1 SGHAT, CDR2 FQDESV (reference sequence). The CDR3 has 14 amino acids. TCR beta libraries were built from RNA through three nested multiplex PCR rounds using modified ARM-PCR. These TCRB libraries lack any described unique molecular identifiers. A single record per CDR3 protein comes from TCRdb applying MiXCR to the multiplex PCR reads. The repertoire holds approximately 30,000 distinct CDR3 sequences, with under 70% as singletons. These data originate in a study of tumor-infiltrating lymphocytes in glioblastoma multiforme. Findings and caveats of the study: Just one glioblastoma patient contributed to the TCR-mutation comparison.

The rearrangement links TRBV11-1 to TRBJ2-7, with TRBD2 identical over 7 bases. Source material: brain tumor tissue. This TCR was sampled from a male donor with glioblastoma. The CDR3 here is CASSLQAGQDEQYF. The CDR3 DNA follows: TGTGCCAGCAGCCTACAAGCGGGGCAGGACGAGCAGTACTTC. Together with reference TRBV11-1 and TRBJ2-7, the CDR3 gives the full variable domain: EAEVAQSPRYKITEKSQAVAFWCDPISGHATLYWYRQILGQGPELLVQFQDESVVDDSQLPKDRFSAERLKGVDSTLKIQPAELGDSAMYLCASSLQAGQDEQYFGPGTRLTVT.